This T cell receptor beta chain stems from a study of T cells in Graves' hyperthyroidism and ophthalmopathy (dated by TCRdb to the late 2010s). In terms of the full investigation: A discovery cohort of about a hundred patients, 43 with Graves' ophthalmopathy and 57 with stable Graves' hyperthyroidism, was used to find distinguishing TCR V-J signatures. An independent validation cohort of 18 to 20 hyperthyroidism patients and 17 patients who later progressed to ophthalmopathy tested prospective prediction of ophthalmopathy. For training and testing, the 110 or so patients in the discovery cohort were randomly divided in a 7:3 ratio. In addition, the study compared T-cell repertoires in thyroid tissue and in blood from about 6 Graves' hyperthyroidism patients. Following sampling, methimazole starting at 30 mg daily was given to hyperthyroidism patients, and high-dose intravenous methylprednisolone was given to ophthalmopathy patients. TCR Vbeta CDR3 sequencing of roughly 140 peripheral blood samples (roughly 41 ophthalmopathy, around 80 hyperthyroidism and 17 progressor patients) is reported in the paper.

The TCR beta CDR3 regions were amplified from RNA transcripts. A first-round RT-PCR of the TCR CDR3 used the HTBI primer set with the Qiagen OneStep RT-PCR kit. A second multiplex PCR round built the libraries, followed by size selection and purification. Libraries were sequenced paired-end with 100 bp reads on an Illumina HiSeq2000. The study's own analysis went as follows. SOAPnuke was used to process the raw data, with reads discarded if the reads contained adapters or uncalled bases, had a mean Phred below 15, or lacked an exact constant-primer or identifier match. COPE v1.2.5 was used to merge the high-quality paired reads, and each unique nucleotide sequence was defined as a clonotype. MiTCR v1.1 was used to align the clonotypes against IMGT TRBV, TRBD and TRBJ reference segments. The analysis was restricted to V-J combinations with a frequency above 0.0001, which together covered just over 99% of the repertoires. The TCS score was defined as the ratio of F50 (clonal expansion) to E x V (chaos), calculated using BLOSUM62-based TCRdist between CDR3 peptides within each V-J. Welch's t-statistics and random forest reduced 514 V-J features to 10 to 15, which were used in a naive Bayes classifier (R e1071). The public reads were reprocessed in TCRdb via fastp at Q25 and MiXCR, keeping in-frame beta chains. Merged by CDR3 protein, the rows form single entries marked with the most common genes and DNA. TCRdb assigned the V and J calls; the authors' analysis was not used. Recorded for this sample are approximately 560,000 distinct CDR3 sequences; around 42% of them occurred a single time. 8.2% of the sample rests with the top ten.

Comment on this clonotype: Its specific antigen is unknown. A much larger clone lies a single base off, so this may be a read error.

A patient counted as having stable Graves' hyperthyroidism if no progression to ophthalmopathy occurred over 18 months of follow-up. Hyperthyroidism patients were newly diagnosed, with disease duration under 2 months, and aged 18 to 65 years. Any patient with an uncontrolled infection, another autoimmune disease, pregnancy or lactation was excluded. Diagnoses were established on the basis of clinical symptoms, serum thyroxine and TRAb, thyroid ultrasound, and orbital computed tomography. Total RNA was extracted using Trizol reagent, and RNA quality was assessed on an Agilent 2100 Bioanalyzer. In the germline V gene, CDR1 corresponds to ENHRY and CDR2 to SYGVKD. Spanning cysteine to phenylalanine, the CDR3 consists of 15 amino acids. Only the CDR3 DNA is retained, 45 bases long and in frame from the first base. Here V drops 4 bases and J drops 4 bases, and the junction holds 6 bases not matched to any gene.

The paper's findings and limits, for the study overall: A 13 V-J signature model separated ophthalmopathy from stable hyperthyroidism, with roughly 88% sensitivity and 81% to 83% specificity in cross-validation and 80%/75% in testing. In validation, the model predicted progression to ophthalmopathy with 65% to 71% sensitivity and approximately 78% specificity, a median of 6.5 months before onset. Sample size was not statistically predetermined, and investigators were not blinded to group allocation. Most expanded thyroid clonotypes (frequency above 0.001) were also detected in blood, a finding suggesting that blood repertoires may reflect thyroid immune responses.

The origin of this receptor is a woman in her late teens or twenties with Graves' hyperthyroidism. Donor details come from another sample of the same person, matched by shared clones. The chain couples TRBV10-3 to TRBJ1-4; 7 central nucleotides agree with TRBD1. The sequencing sample was made of peripheral blood or thyroid tissue (not recorded which). CDR3 loop: CAISGRQGDNEKLFF. At the DNA level, the sequence is TGTGCCATCAGTGGGCGACAGGGTGATAATGAAAAACTGTTTTTT.